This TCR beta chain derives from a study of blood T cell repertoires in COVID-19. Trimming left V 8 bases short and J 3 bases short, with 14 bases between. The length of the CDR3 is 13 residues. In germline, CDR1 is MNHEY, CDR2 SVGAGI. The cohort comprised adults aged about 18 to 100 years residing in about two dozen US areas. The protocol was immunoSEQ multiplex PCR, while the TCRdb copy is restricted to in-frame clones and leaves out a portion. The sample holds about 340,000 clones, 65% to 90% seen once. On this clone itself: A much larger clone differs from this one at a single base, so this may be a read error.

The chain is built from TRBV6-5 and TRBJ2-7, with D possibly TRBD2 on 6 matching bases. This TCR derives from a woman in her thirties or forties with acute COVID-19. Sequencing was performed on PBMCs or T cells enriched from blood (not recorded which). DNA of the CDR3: TGTGCCAGCGTCAGCGGGCTTAACTACGAGCAGTACTTC. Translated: CASVSGLNYEQYF.